Below are 32 T cell receptor beta chains sequenced from a single sample in a study of blood T cell repertoires in COVID-19. Using immunoSEQ multiplex PCR, the repertoire was profiled, and TCRdb retains in-frame clones only, with some absent. The table records 100,000 to 120,000 clones, 87% of them present only once. Sequencing input: peripheral blood. These receptors were taken from a human donor in a cohort sampled during active COVID-19.

The J gene is TRBJ1-5, the V gene TRBV30, with 10 bases matching TRBD1. V lost 3 bases to trimming and J lost 6 bases; unmatched junction nucleotides: 5. The CDR3 contains 14 residues. Germline V gene lookup returns CDR1 GTSNPN and CDR2 SVGIG (reference sequence). In DNA, the CDR3 is TGTGCCTGGAGCGGGACAGGGGATACTCAGCCCCAGCATTTT. It specifies CAWSGTGDTQPQHF.

V gene TRBV5-1 combines with J gene TRBJ2-3; 15 nucleotides match TRBD2. V lost 4 bases, J lost 4 bases, and 10 bases stayed unmatched. Germline V gives CDR1 SGHRS, CDR2 YFSETQ. There are 18 residues in the CDR3. The CDR3 coding sequence is TGCGCCAGCAGCATCGGGACTAGCGGGGGGTCCCTTGCAGATACGCAGTATTTT. The encoded protein is CASSIGTSGGSLADTQYF.

This clone was detected only once. This sequence joins TRBV5-1 and TRBJ1-2; a weak D match, TRBD1 (6 bases). V was clipped by 0 bases and J by 4 bases, with 16 bases between them. There are 16 residues in the CDR3. CDR1 and CDR2 from the germline V gene are SGHRS and YFSETQ. The CDR3 sequence is CASSLGQASGSYGYTF. The CDR3 DNA is TGCGCCAGCAGCTTGGGACAGGCCTCGGGATCCTATGGCTACACCTTC.

This CDR3 reads CAISGQSGANVLTF. For the CDR3, the DNA is TGTGCCATCAGTGGGCAATCCGGGGCCAACGTCCTGACTTTC. The chain links TRBV10-3 to TRBJ2-6, with no clear D. Germline V gives CDR1 ENHRY, CDR2 SYGVKD. The V and J ends lost 4 bases and 4 bases respectively, with 8 bases between them. This CDR3 spans 14 amino acids.

The gene calls are TRBV7-2 and TRBJ2-3; 9 nucleotides match TRBD2. This CDR3 contains 16 residues. Germline CDR1 reads SGHTA; CDR2 reads FQGNSA. V lost 3 bases, J lost 6 bases, and 10 bases stayed unmatched. The chain's CDR3 is CASSFAGGPRSDTQYF. The CDR3 DNA reads TGTGCCAGCAGCTTCGCGGGAGGGCCGCGATCCGATACGCAGTATTTT. Full variable domain (missing parts from reference TRBV7-2 and TRBJ2-3): GAGVSQSPSNKVTEKGKDVELRCDPISGHTALYWYRQSLGQGLEFLIYFQGNSAPDKSGLPSDRFSAERTGGSVSTLTIQRTQQEDSAVYLCASSFAGGPRSDTQYFGPGTRLTVL.

V is TRBV10-1 and J is TRBJ2-1; TRBD1 matches 7 bases. Per the germline V gene, CDR1 is WNHNN and CDR2 is SYGVQD (reference sequence). The CDR3 length is 14 residues. The ends lost 4 bases at V and 9 bases at J; junction bases unmatched: 9. CDR3 sequence reads: CASSGQQGNIEQFF. The CDR3 DNA reads as TGCGCCAGCAGTGGACAACAGGGGAATATTGAGCAGTTCTTC.

The gene calls are TRBV7-6 and TRBJ2-1; the D gene is possibly TRBD2 (7 bases). Trimming shortened V by 5 bases and J by 8 bases, and 22 bases separated the two germline ends. CDR1 SGHVS and CDR2 FNYEAQ come from the germline V gene. This CDR3 is built from 16 residues. The chain's CDR3 is CASSPAGGPFRDEQFF. The DNA of the CDR3 is TGTGCCAGCAGCCCCGCCGGGGGGCCCTTTAGAGATGAGCAGTTCTTC.

The CDR3 sequence is CASSLQRLNTEAFF. The CDR3 region has the DNA TGTGCCAGCAGCTTACAGCGCCTGAACACTGAAGCTTTCTTT. The V call is TRBV7-9, the J call TRBJ1-1, with D unclear. This CDR3 spans 14 amino acids. Germline V gene sequence: CDR1 SEHNR, CDR2 FQNEAQ (reference sequence). V lost 2 bases, J lost 0 bases, and 7 bases lay in between.

V usage is TRBV9 and J usage is TRBJ2-7, with 7 bases lining up with TRBD1. The CDR3 has 12 amino acids. Per germline, CDR1 SGDLS and CDR2 YYNGEE. The ends lost 5 bases at V and 9 bases at J; junction bases unmatched: 8. The CDR3 reads CASRPRGSPQYF. The CDR3 DNA reads TGTGCCAGCAGGCCCAGGGGGTCACCGCAGTACTTC.

J is TRBJ2-7 and V is TRBV7-9; a possible D gene is TRBD1 (5 bases). CDR3 size: 13 residues. Trimming cost V 5 bases and J 6 bases, with 14 bases left between them. Germline lookup yields CDR1 SEHNR and CDR2 FQNEAQ (reference sequence). As DNA, the CDR3 is TGTGCCAGCAGCCCGCCAGGGCGGATCGAGCAGTACTTC. As protein: CASSPPGRIEQYF.

This clone is a singleton in its sample. Sequence at one end of the junction differs from germline and may be a read error. This same CDR3 is encoded by further DNA sequences in the sample. This chain joins TRBV29-1 and TRBJ1-4; D is perhaps TRBD1 (5 bases). There are 13 residues in the CDR3. CDR1 is SQVTM and CDR2 is ANQGSEA in the germline V gene. The CDR3 here is CSVEAGGAEKLFF. The CDR3 DNA is TGCAGCGTTGAAGCGGGAGGGGCGGAAAAATTGTTTTTT. Supplemented by reference TRBV29-1 and TRBJ1-4, the full variable domain reads SAVISQKPSRDICQRGTSLTIQCQVDSQVTMMFWYRQQPGQSLTLIATANQGSEATYESGFVIDKFPISRPNLTFSTLTVSNMSPEDSSIYLCSVEAGGAEKLFFGSGTQLSVL.

The chain has TRBV25-1 and TRBJ2-7; 7 positions agree with TRBD1. Germline V lookup: CDR1 MGHDK, CDR2 SYGVNS. Losses at the gene ends were 4 bases for V and 6 bases for J; bases not matched to a gene: 9. The CDR3 covers 14 residues. As DNA, the CDR3 is TGTGCCAGCAGTGGGACAGGAGGCTCGCGCGAGCAGTACTTC. Its protein product is CASSGTGGSREQYF.

Only one count was recorded for this clone. The chain carries TRBV4-1 and TRBJ2-3; the D gene is possibly TRBD1 (5 bases). This CDR3 comprises 17 residues. V was clipped by 0 bases and J by 0 bases, with 13 bases between them. Germline loops: CDR1 MGHRA, CDR2 YSYEKL. CDR3 region: CASSQDVRQTSTDTQYF. The CDR3, as DNA: TGCGCCAGCAGCCAAGATGTTAGACAGACGAGCACAGATACGCAGTATTTT.

The chain employs TRBV4-3 and TRBJ2-6; unclear D gene. CDR3 size: 15 residues. CDR1 is LGHNA, CDR2 YSLEER, per germline. Trimming removed 0 bases from V and 3 bases from J, with 6 bases in between. The CDR3 region has the DNA TGCGCCAGCAGCCAAGACCCAGGTGGGGCCAACGTCCTGACTTTC. Translation gives CASSQDPGGANVLTF.

V usage is TRBV29-1 and J usage is TRBJ2-5; 8 bases are a match to TRBD1. The CDR3 loop spans 16 amino acids. The junction had 17 bases not matched to a gene; V was cut back by 6 bases and J by 5 bases. Germline assignment: CDR1 SQVTM and CDR2 ANQGSEA. The CDR3 DNA reads TGCAGCGTGGCGAGAGCTGGGGACAGGATGCGGGAGACCCAGTACTTC. Amino acids: CSVARAGDRMRETQYF.

The chain recombines TRBV12-5 with TRBJ2-1; 13 bases fit TRBD2. V lost 6 bases to trimming and J lost 10 bases; unmatched junction nucleotides: 9. CDR1 is LGHNT and CDR2 is FRNRAP in the germline V gene. There are 15 residues in the CDR3. DNA of the CDR3: TGTGCTAGTGGCCCCGGGACTAGCGGGGCTTGGGAGCAGTTCTTC. The encoded protein is CASGPGTSGAWEQFF.

The chain combines TRBV15 with TRBJ2-3, with 12 bases identical to TRBD2. The ends lost 1 base at V and 5 bases at J; junction bases unmatched: 10. The V gene's germline CDR1 is LNHNV and CDR2 YYDKDF (reference sequence). This CDR3 region has 18 residues. The CDR3 bases are TGTGCCACCAGCAGAGCTCTAGCGGGAGGGCCGGAGGTAGATACGCAGTATTTT. Amino acid sequence: CATSRALAGGPEVDTQYF.

CDR3: CSVEDREVGGYTF. CDR3 DNA sequence: TGCAGCGTTGAAGATAGGGAGGTCGGTGGCTACACCTTC. This chain uses TRBV29-1 with TRBJ1-2; D not resolved. In germline, CDR1 is SQVTM, CDR2 ANQGSEA. The CDR3 has 13 amino acids. V was trimmed by 0 bases and J by 7 bases, leaving 12 bases between them.

This clone was recorded once. The chain couples TRBV11-2 to TRBJ2-3; 8 bases are shared with TRBD2. V was pared by 1 base and J by 6 bases, with 12 bases of the junction left unmatched. This CDR3 comprises 17 residues. CDR1 SGHAT and CDR2 FQNNGV come from the germline V gene. The CDR3 is CASSLGRGGLGLDTQYF. The CDR3 DNA follows: TGTGCCAGCAGCTTAGGCCGGGGGGGCCTGGGATTGGATACGCAGTATTTT. Filled out from reference TRBV11-2 and TRBJ2-3, the complete variable domain reads EAGVAQSPRYKIIEKRQSVAFWCNPISGHATLYWYQQILGQGPKLLIQFQNNGVVDDSQLPKDRFSAERLKGVDSTLKIQPAKLEDSAVYLCASSLGRGGLGLDTQYFGPGTRLTVL.

V is TRBV5-1 and J is TRBJ2-7; TRBD2 matches at 14 bases. V trimming: 2 bases; J trimming: 6 bases; junction bases outside the gene matches: 4. This CDR3 region has 15 residues. Germline V CDR1 and CDR2: SGHRS, YFSETQ. The DNA of the CDR3 is TGCGCCAGCAGCTTAACAGGACTAGCGGGGGGCGAGCAGTACTTC. It translates to CASSLTGLAGGEQYF.

This chain joins TRBV11-3 and TRBJ2-7, with TRBD2 matching 12 bases. Germline-derived CDR1 and CDR2 are SGHNT and YENEEA. V was pared by 5 bases and J by 5 bases, with 7 bases of the junction left unmatched. This CDR3 has 15 amino acids. Here the CDR3 DNA reads TGTGCCAGCAGCCCCTCTACTAGCGGGGGGAACGAGCAGTACTTC. It codes for CASSPSTSGGNEQYF.

The V call is TRBV11-3, the J call TRBJ2-7; no clear D gene. The CDR3 is 14 residues long. The V gene's germline CDR1 is SGHNT and CDR2 YENEEA. The V end lost 4 bases, the J end lost 2 bases, and 12 bases lay between the germline ends. In DNA, the CDR3 is TGTGCCAGCAGCTCAAACCTCCTACCCTACGAGCAGTACTTC. Translated, it gives CASSSNLLPYEQYF.

The chain links TRBV2 to TRBJ2-3; a weak D match, TRBD1 (6 bases). V lost 6 bases, J lost 5 bases, and 9 bases lay in between. Germline V lookup: CDR1 SNHLY, CDR2 FYNNEI. There are 12 residues in the CDR3. The CDR3 is CASRRGGDTQYF. CDR3 bases: TGTGCCAGCAGGAGAGGGGGAGATACGCAGTATTTT.

The chain is built from TRBV27 and TRBJ2-7, with 9 bases lining up with TRBD1. The CDR3 totals 16 residues. With 3 bases clipped from V and 4 bases from J, the junction kept 10 bases outside the gene matches. CDR1 and CDR2 from the germline V gene are MNHEY and SMNVEV (reference sequence). The CDR3 DNA reads as TGTGCCAGCAGTTTCAGGCCGGGGACAGGGTTATACGAGCAGTACTTC. Protein sequence: CASSFRPGTGLYEQYF.

V and J are TRBV6-2 or TRBV6-3 and TRBJ2-2, with a tentative D call TRBD1 (5 bases). The germline CDR1 and CDR2 sequences are MNHEY and SVGEGT. Trimming took 2 bases from V and 1 from J, leaving 17 bases between them. The CDR3 loop spans 18 amino acids. The CDR3 bases are TGTGCCAGCAGTTACGACCTAGACAGATCTCTGAACACCGGGGAGCTGTTTTTT. Encoded protein: CASSYDLDRSLNTGELFF.

This clone was seen a single time. The chain joins TRBV5-4 to TRBJ2-7, with TRBD2 matching 9 bases. Germline V lookup: CDR1 SGHNT, CDR2 YYREEE (reference sequence). The CDR3 loop spans 16 amino acids. After removal of 0 bases from V and 5 bases from J, the junction contained 9 bases not matched to a gene. DNA of the CDR3: TGTGCCAGCAGCTTGGGTTTTAGCGGGAGCTCGCACGAGCAGTACTTC. Translating gives CASSLGFSGSSHEQYF.

This clone was counted a single time. The J gene is TRBJ2-3, the V gene TRBV28; D remains ambiguous. Trimming took 5 bases from V and 5 from J, leaving 14 bases between them. Germline V gene lookup returns CDR1 MDHEN and CDR2 SYDVKM. This CDR3 is 14 amino acids long. The CDR3: CASSRPLNRDTQYF. CDR3 nucleotide sequence: TGTGCCAGCAGTAGACCCCTTAACAGAGATACGCAGTATTTT.

This chain uses TRBV7-3 with TRBJ2-2; the match to TRBD1 covers 10 bases. The CDR3 covers 16 residues. CDR1 and CDR2 from the germline V gene are SGHTA and FQGTGA. Unmatched junction bases numbered 9, after V lost 5 bases and J lost 6 bases. For the CDR3, the DNA is TGTGCCAGCAGCCGGACGACAGGGGGCTCAGCCGGGGAGCTGTTTTTT. Translation: CASSRTTGGSAGELFF.

The genes are TRBV7-2 and TRBJ2-7; maybe TRBD2 (6 bases). The CDR3 spans 14 residues. Between the trimmed V and J ends, which lost 5 bases and 7 bases, there was a span of 18 bases. Germline V gene data show CDR1 as SGHTA and CDR2 as FQGNSA. DNA of the CDR3: TGTGCCAGCAGCCCAACTAGCAACTTGGGAGAGCAGTACTTC. Its protein product is CASSPTSNLGEQYF. The variable domain in full, with the rest retrieved from reference TRBV7-2 and TRBJ2-7, is GAGVSQSPSNKVTEKGKDVELRCDPISGHTALYWYRQSLGQGLEFLIYFQGNSAPDKSGLPSDRFSAERTGGSVSTLTIQRTQQEDSAVYLCASSPTSNLGEQYFGPGTRLTVT.

CDR3 region: CASSRSRDSNQPQHF. The CDR3 DNA reads as TGTGCCAGCTCACGGTCCCGGGATAGCAATCAGCCCCAGCATTTT. The rearrangement joins TRBV18 to TRBJ1-5; D gene uncertain. V dropped 4 bases and J dropped 0 bases, with 10 bases sitting between them. Germline CDR1 KGHSH, CDR2 LQKENI. The CDR3 is 15 amino acids.

This chain connects TRBV27 to TRBJ2-3; 11 bases map to TRBD2. This CDR3 comprises 16 residues. Germline values: CDR1 MNHEY, CDR2 SMNVEV (reference sequence). Losses at the gene ends were 0 bases for V and 4 bases for J; bases not matched to a gene: 3. The CDR3 nucleotides read TGTGCCAGCAGTTTATCTAGCGGGGGGGCCCCAGATACGCAGTATTTT. Amino acid sequence: CASSLSSGGAPDTQYF.

This clone came up a few times. The CDR3 sequence: CASSFQGLNTEAFF. CDR3 DNA sequence: TGTGCCAGCAGCTTCCAGGGATTGAACACTGAAGCTTTCTTT. The chain uses TRBV7-9 and TRBJ1-1; a possible D gene is TRBD1 (5 bases). From germline, CDR1 is SEHNR and CDR2 FQNEAQ (reference sequence). The length of the CDR3 is 14 residues. V dropped 3 bases and J dropped 0 bases, with 8 bases sitting between them.